This T cell receptor beta chain derives from a study of response to subunit inactivated influenza vaccine. Per the germline V gene, CDR1 is SGHRS and CDR2 is YFSETQ. V lost 4 bases and J 3 bases, leaving 7 bases between the germline ends. The CDR3 has 12 amino acids. One entry per CDR3 protein, called by TCRdb with MiXCR from the RT-PCR reads. This table holds 430,000 or so distinct CDR3 sequences, about 10% found once. This clonotype was counted many times. The sequenced sample was PBMCs from blood, obtained about 6 weeks after vaccination. The V and J genes are TRBV5-1 and TRBJ2-5; no firm D call. The source is a man aged 45-60 years who received an inactivated influenza vaccine. CDR3 amino acids: CASSGDEETQYF. DNA for the CDR3: TGCGCCAGCAGCGGAGACGAAGAGACCCAGTACTTC.